These 24 T cell receptor beta chains came from one sample sequenced in a study of cytotoxic CD8 clonotypes in ibrutinib-treated CLL. Profiling relied on immunoSEQ multiplex PCR, and the TCRdb table lists in-frame clones only, not all of them. This sample yields some 170,000 clones, of which approximately 91% are seen a single time; approximately 2.9% belongs to the top ten. Source: PBMCs, taken at disease progression, from a patient treated with ibrutinib. The receptors stem from a human donor with chronic lymphocytic leukemia.

This rearrangement joins TRBV14 to TRBJ2-7; no reliable D call. The CDR3 totals 15 residues. The germline gives CDR1 SGHDN, CDR2 FVKESK. Trimming shortened V by 1 base and J by 3 bases, and 13 bases separated the two germline ends. CDR3 region: CASSQGGEAHYEQYF. The CDR3 nucleotides read TGTGCCAGCAGCCAAGGAGGCGAGGCCCACTACGAGCAGTACTTC.

The V and J genes are TRBV9 and TRBJ2-1; no clear D gene. Germline CDR1 is SGDLS and CDR2 is YYNGEE. Trimming took 0 bases from V and 6 from J, leaving 10 bases between them. This CDR3 contains 14 residues. CDR3 sequence reads: CASSVEALRNEQFF. CDR3 coding DNA: TGTGCCAGCAGCGTAGAGGCTCTTCGCAATGAGCAGTTCTTC.

This clone was detected once. The CDR3 region has the DNA TGTGCCAGCAGCTTATCCCCGGGACAGGGAAAGAACACTGAAGCTTTCTTT. Its protein product is CASSLSPGQGKNTEAFF. The genes are TRBV7-3 and TRBJ1-1, with TRBD1 matching over 9 bases. The CDR3 is 17 residues long. V was clipped by 2 bases and J by 1 base; unmatched bases: 8. Germline CDR1 SGHTA, CDR2 FQGTGA.

The rearrangement joins TRBV29-1 to TRBJ2-3; 12 positions agree with TRBD2. This CDR3 is built from 17 residues. Germline CDR1 reads SQVTM; CDR2 reads ANQGSEA. Trimming took 3 bases from V and 2 from J; bases not matched to a gene: 9. CDR3 sequence: CSVEGGLAGGNTDTQYF. The CDR3 region has the DNA TGCAGCGTTGAGGGGGGCCTAGCGGGAGGGAACACAGATACGCAGTATTTT.

The chain uses TRBV5-4 and TRBJ1-2; no clear D. Trimming took off 0 bases at V and 5 bases at J, with 11 bases between the two ends. The germline gives CDR1 SGHNT, CDR2 YYREEE (reference sequence). The CDR3 length is 14 residues. The CDR3 loop reads CASSLAGLPYGYTF. The CDR3 coding sequence is TGTGCCAGCAGCTTGGCCGGACTGCCGTATGGCTACACCTTC.

The chain employs TRBV5-1 and TRBJ2-1, with D perhaps TRBD1 or TRBD2 (5 bases each). Germline-derived CDR1 and CDR2 are SGHRS and YFSETQ. CDR3 size: 15 residues. With 4 bases removed from V and 0 bases from J, the gap between germline ends came to 11 bases. The CDR3 nucleotides are TGCGCCAGCAGCGGATCAGGGAGCTCCTACAATGAGCAGTTCTTC. Translated, it gives CASSGSGSSYNEQFF. Filled out from reference TRBV5-1 and TRBJ2-1, the complete variable domain reads KAGVTQTPRYLIKTRGQQVTLSCSPISGHRSVSWYQQTPGQGLQFLFEYFSETQRNKGNFPGRFSGRQFSNSRSEMNVSTLELGDSALYLCASSGSGSSYNEQFFGPGTRLTVL.

V is TRBV19 and J is TRBJ1-5; tentative D call: TRBD1 (5 bases). Germline CDR1 LNHDA, CDR2 SQIVND (reference sequence). The CDR3 runs 11 residues. V gave up 8 bases and J gave up 7 bases, with 9 bases separating them. This CDR3 is CASGTGQPQHF. DNA of the CDR3: TGTGCCAGTGGGACCGGGCAGCCCCAGCATTTT.

This chain connects TRBV11-2 to TRBJ1-1; unclear D gene. There are 13 residues in the CDR3. Per the germline V gene, CDR1 is SGHAT and CDR2 is FQNNGV. Trimming shortened V by 2 bases and J by 4 bases, and 8 bases separated the two germline ends. The DNA for the CDR3 is TGTGCCAGCAGCTTACACAAAGGCACTGAAGCTTTCTTT. Residues: CASSLHKGTEAFF.

This chain joins TRBV28 and TRBJ2-2; 7 bases agree with TRBD1. CDR3 size: 13 residues. V gave up 9 bases and J gave up 8 bases; unmatched junction bases: 9. Germline V gene data show CDR1 as MDHEN and CDR2 as SYDVKM. The CDR3 DNA is TGTGCCAGTATGGGACAGATCTCAGGGGAGCTGTTTTTT. Encoded protein: CASMGQISGELFF. Drawing the rest from reference TRBV28 and TRBJ2-2, the complete variable domain is DVKVTQSSRYLVKRTGEKVFLECVQDMDHENMFWYRQDPGLGLRLIYFSYDVKMKEKGDIPEGYSVSREKKERFSLILESASTNQTSMYLCASMGQISGELFFGEGSRLTVL.

V gene TRBV6-1 combines with J gene TRBJ2-3; 7 bases line up with TRBD1. The V gene end was trimmed by 3 bases and the J gene end by 4 bases; junction bases not matched to a gene: 4. The CDR3 extends over 14 amino acids. CDR1 and CDR2 (germline): MNHNS, SASEGT. CDR3 in DNA: TGTGCCAGCAGTGACTTCCAGGGGGCAGATACGCAGTATTTT. It is translated as CASSDFQGADTQYF.

DNA for the CDR3: TGTGCCAGCAGCGTTTTGGCAGAGGGTCAGCCCCAGCATTTT. It specifies CASSVLAEGQPQHF. The chain employs TRBV9 and TRBJ1-5, with D unclear. This CDR3 region has 14 residues. V dropped 2 bases and J dropped 6 bases, with 12 bases sitting between them. The germline CDR1 and CDR2 sequences are SGDLS and YYNGEE.

The V and J genes are TRBV5-1 and TRBJ2-5; D call uncertain. This CDR3 has 11 residues. Trimming removed 6 bases at V and 1 base at J, with 4 bases between. CDR1 is SGHRS, CDR2 YFSETQ, per germline. The CDR3 here is CASTLQETQYF. The CDR3 DNA reads as TGCGCCAGCACCCTCCAAGAGACCCAGTACTTC.

J is TRBJ1-4 and V is TRBV7-3; tentative D call: TRBD1 (5 bases). Germline V gives CDR1 SGHTA, CDR2 FQGTGA. The CDR3 is 15 amino acids. Trimming shortened V by 5 bases and J by 7 bases, and 17 bases separated the two germline ends. Here the CDR3 reads CASSRGVGDGEKLFF. CDR3 DNA: TGTGCCAGCAGCCGGGGTGTGGGGGATGGTGAAAAACTGTTTTTT.

The genes are TRBV28 and TRBJ2-6, with a weak D call TRBD2 (6 bases). Per the germline V gene, CDR1 is MDHEN and CDR2 is SYDVKM. The V and J ends lost 1 base and 4 bases respectively, with 8 bases between them. The CDR3 has 15 residues. The chain's CDR3 is CASSLSGDGANVLTF. CDR3 bases: TGTGCCAGCAGTTTATCGGGGGACGGGGCCAACGTCCTGACTTTC.

The V gene is TRBV28, the J gene TRBJ2-7, with D maybe TRBD1 (5 bases). V dropped 7 bases and J dropped 2 bases, with 9 bases sitting between them. The germline CDR1 and CDR2 sequences are MDHEN and SYDVKM. CDR3 length: 12 amino acids. As DNA, the CDR3 is TGTGCCAGCACGGCAGGGACCTACGAGCAGTACTTC. Its protein product is CASTAGTYEQYF.

This chain uses TRBV28 with TRBJ1-1, with a possible D match to TRBD1 (5 bases). Germline CDR1 is MDHEN and CDR2 is SYDVKM. The CDR3 is 12 amino acids. The V and J ends lost 10 bases and 6 bases respectively, with 15 bases between them. CDR3 nucleotide sequence: TGTGCCACCTCCGGGGGTAAGGCTGAAGCTTTCTTT. Protein product: CATSGGKAEAFF.

The chain couples TRBV6-1 to TRBJ1-3, with D possibly being TRBD1 (6 bases). Trimming took off 2 bases at V and 7 bases at J, with 15 bases between the two ends. In germline, CDR1 is MNHNS, CDR2 SASEGT. The CDR3 is 15 amino acids. The CDR3 region has the DNA TGTGCCAGCAGTGAACCCCGGACAGCCCGGAACACCATATATTTT. Translating gives CASSEPRTARNTIYF.

This clone was counted a few times. The J gene is TRBJ2-5, the V gene TRBV4-2; 12 nucleotides align to TRBD2. Unmatched junction bases numbered 5, after V lost 1 base and J lost 2 bases. The germline gives CDR1 LGHNA, CDR2 YNFKEQ. The CDR3 runs to 17 residues. CDR3: CASSQALAGGSQETQYF. CDR3 DNA: TGTGCCAGCAGCCAAGCACTAGCGGGAGGCAGTCAAGAGACCCAGTACTTC.

Remarks on this clone: The sample holds other DNA sequences that translate to the same CDR3. The chain joins TRBV7-9 to TRBJ1-5, with D unresolved. Germline lookup yields CDR1 SEHNR and CDR2 FQNEAQ (reference sequence). There are 12 residues in the CDR3. V gave up 1 base and J gave up 6 bases, with 4 bases separating them. CDR3 sequence (DNA): TGTGCCAGCAGCTTAGAGGCTCAGCCCCAGCATTTT. It codes for CASSLEAQPQHF.

The rearrangement joins TRBV9 to TRBJ2-7; 8 bases map to TRBD1. CDR1 SGDLS and CDR2 YYNGEE come from the germline V gene. CDR3 length: 14 amino acids. The V and J ends lost 3 bases and 0 bases, in that order; junction bases with no gene match: 2. CDR3 amino acids: CASSETGDSYEQYF. The CDR3 DNA follows: TGTGCCAGCAGCGAGACAGGGGACTCCTACGAGCAGTACTTC. Complete variable domain (other parts from reference TRBV9 and TRBJ2-7): DSGVTQTPKHLITATGQRVTLRCSPRSGDLSVYWYQQSLDQGLQFLIQYYNGEERAKGNILERFSAQQFPDLHSELNLSSLELGDSALYFCASSETGDSYEQYFGPGTRLTVT.

The chain employs TRBV7-6 and TRBJ2-7; 15 positions agree with TRBD2. The CDR3 sequence is 16 residues long. Germline loops: CDR1 SGHVS, CDR2 FNYEAQ. The J segment lost 4 bases and the V segment lost 4 bases, leaving 5 bases of the junction unmatched. CDR3 loop: CASSSGLAGGSYEQYF. CDR3 nucleotides: TGTGCCAGCAGCTCCGGACTAGCGGGAGGGTCTTACGAGCAGTACTTC.

The chain carries TRBV6-5 and TRBJ2-1, with D unclear. CDR3 length: 16 residues. Germline assignment: CDR1 MNHEY and CDR2 SVGAGI. V was trimmed by 0 bases and J by 0 bases, leaving 9 bases between them. The CDR3 region has the DNA TGTGCCAGCAGTTACTCGATCAAGAGCTCCTACAATGAGCAGTTCTTC. This sequence encodes CASSYSIKSSYNEQFF.

The chain recombines TRBV5-1 with TRBJ2-7; a possible D gene is TRBD2 (6 bases). Trimming stripped 0 bases from V and 2 bases from J, with 9 bases between. The CDR3 is 14 amino acids. Germline loops: CDR1 SGHRS, CDR2 YFSETQ. The CDR3 reads CASSLAWGAYEQYF. CDR3 DNA: TGCGCCAGCAGCTTGGCATGGGGGGCCTACGAGCAGTACTTC.

The rearrangement uses TRBV10-3 and TRBJ2-7, with D unresolved. Germline CDR1 reads ENHRY; CDR2 reads SYGVKD. CDR3 length: 13 residues. The V end was cut by 1 base, the J end by 4 bases, with 8 bases between. This CDR3 reads CAISELSSYEQYF. CDR3 coding DNA: TGTGCCATCAGTGAGTTGTCTTCTTACGAGCAGTACTTC.